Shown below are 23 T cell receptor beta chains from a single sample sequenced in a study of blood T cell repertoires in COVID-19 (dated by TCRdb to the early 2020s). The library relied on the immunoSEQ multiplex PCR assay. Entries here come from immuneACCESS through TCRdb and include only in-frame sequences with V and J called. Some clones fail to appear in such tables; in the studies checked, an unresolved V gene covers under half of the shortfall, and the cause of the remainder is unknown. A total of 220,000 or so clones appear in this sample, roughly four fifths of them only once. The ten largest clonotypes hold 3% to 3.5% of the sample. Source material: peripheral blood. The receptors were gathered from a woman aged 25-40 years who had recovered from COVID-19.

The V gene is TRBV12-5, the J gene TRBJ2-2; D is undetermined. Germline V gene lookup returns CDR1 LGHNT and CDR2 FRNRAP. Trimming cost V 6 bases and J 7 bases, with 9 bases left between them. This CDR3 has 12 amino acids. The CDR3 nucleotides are TGTGCTAGTGGCTCCCCCCGCGGGGAGCTGTTTTTT. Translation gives CASGSPRGELFF.

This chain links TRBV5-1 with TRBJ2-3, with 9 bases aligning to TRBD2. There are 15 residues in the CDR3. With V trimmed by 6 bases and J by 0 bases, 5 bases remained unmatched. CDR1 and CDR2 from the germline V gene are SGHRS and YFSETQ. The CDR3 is CASMPLAGSTDTQYF. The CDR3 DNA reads TGCGCCAGCATGCCTCTAGCGGGAAGCACAGATACGCAGTATTTT.

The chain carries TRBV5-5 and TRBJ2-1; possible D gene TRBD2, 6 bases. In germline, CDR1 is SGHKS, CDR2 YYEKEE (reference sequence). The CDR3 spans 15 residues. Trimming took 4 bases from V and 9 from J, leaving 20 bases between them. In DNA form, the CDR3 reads TGTGCCAGCAGCGCGGGCGGAGGGGTTAGGAGTGAGCAGTTCTTC. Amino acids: CASSAGGGVRSEQFF.

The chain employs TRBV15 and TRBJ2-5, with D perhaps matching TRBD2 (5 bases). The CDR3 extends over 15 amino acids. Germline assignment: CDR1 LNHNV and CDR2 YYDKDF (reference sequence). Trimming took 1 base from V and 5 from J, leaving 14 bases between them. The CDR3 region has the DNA TGTGCCACCAGCAGAGGTCGAGAGGGCTCGGAGACCCAGTACTTC. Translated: CATSRGREGSETQYF.

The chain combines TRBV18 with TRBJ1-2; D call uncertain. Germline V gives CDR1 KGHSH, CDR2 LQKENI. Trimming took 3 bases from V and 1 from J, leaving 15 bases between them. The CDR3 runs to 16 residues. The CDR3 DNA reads TGTGCCAGCTCACCGTGGGAAGGACTGTTTAACTATGGCTACACCTTC. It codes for CASSPWEGLFNYGYTF.

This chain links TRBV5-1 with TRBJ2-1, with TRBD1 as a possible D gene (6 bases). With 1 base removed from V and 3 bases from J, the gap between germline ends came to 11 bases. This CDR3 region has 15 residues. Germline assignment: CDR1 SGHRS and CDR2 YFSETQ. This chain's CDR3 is CASSLWQGIYNEQFF. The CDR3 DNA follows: TGCGCCAGCAGCTTGTGGCAGGGGATCTACAATGAGCAGTTCTTC.

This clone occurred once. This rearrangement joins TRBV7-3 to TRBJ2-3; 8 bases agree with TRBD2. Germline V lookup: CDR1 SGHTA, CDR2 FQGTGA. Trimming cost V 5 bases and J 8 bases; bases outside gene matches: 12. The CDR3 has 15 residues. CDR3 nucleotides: TGTGCCAGCAGCCCCTCTCGGAGCGGGAGCGGTACGCAGTATTTT. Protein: CASSPSRSGSGTQYF.

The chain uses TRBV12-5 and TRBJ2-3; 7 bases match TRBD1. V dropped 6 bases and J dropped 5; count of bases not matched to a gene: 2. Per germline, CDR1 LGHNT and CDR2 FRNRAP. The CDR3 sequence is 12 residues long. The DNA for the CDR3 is TGTGCTAGTGGACAGGGGTTAGATACGCAGTATTTT. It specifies CASGQGLDTQYF. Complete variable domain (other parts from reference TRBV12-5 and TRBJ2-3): DARVTQTPRHKVTEMGQEVTMRCQPILGHNTVFWYRQTMMQGLELLAYFRNRAPLDDSGMPKDRFSAEMPDATLATLKIQPSEPRDSAVYFCASGQGLDTQYFGPGTRLTVL.

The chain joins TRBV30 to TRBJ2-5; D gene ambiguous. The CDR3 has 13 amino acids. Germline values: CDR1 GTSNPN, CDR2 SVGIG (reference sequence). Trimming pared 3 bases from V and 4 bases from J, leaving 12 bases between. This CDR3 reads CAWRPKSGETQYF. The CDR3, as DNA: TGTGCCTGGAGACCGAAGTCCGGAGAGACCCAGTACTTC.

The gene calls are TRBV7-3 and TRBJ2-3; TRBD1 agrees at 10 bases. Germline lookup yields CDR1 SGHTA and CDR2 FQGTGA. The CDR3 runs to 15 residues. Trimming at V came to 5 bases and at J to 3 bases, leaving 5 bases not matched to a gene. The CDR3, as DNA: TGTGCCAGCAGCCGGACAGGGGGAACTACAGATACGCAGTATTTT. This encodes CASSRTGGTTDTQYF.

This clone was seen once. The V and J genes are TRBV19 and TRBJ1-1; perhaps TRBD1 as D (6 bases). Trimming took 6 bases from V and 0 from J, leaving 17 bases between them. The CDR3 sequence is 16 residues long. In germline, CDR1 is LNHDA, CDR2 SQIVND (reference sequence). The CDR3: CASRGGDTKLNTEAFF. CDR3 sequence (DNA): TGTGCCAGTAGGGGAGGGGACACCAAGCTGAACACTGAAGCTTTCTTT.

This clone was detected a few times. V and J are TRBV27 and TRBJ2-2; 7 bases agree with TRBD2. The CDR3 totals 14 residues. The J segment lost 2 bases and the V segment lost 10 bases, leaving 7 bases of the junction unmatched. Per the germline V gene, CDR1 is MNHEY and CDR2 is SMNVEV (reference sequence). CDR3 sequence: CATSGGLNTGELFF. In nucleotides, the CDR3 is TGTGCCACCTCGGGGGGTTTAAACACCGGGGAGCTGTTTTTT.

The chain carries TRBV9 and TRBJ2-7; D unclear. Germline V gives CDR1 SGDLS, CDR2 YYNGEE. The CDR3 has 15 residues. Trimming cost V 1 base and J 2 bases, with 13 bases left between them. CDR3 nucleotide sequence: TGTGCCAGCAGCGTATCGGCCAGCGACCCCTACGAGCAGTACTTC. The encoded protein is CASSVSASDPYEQYF. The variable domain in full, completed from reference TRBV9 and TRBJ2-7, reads DSGVTQTPKHLITATGQRVTLRCSPRSGDLSVYWYQQSLDQGLQFLIQYYNGEERAKGNILERFSAQQFPDLHSELNLSSLELGDSALYFCASSVSASDPYEQYFGPGTRLTVT.

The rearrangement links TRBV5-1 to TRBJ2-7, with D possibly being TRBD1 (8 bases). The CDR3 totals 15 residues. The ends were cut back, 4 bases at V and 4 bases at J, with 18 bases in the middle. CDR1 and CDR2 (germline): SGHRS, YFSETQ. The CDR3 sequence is CASSPQGGLNYEQYF. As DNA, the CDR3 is TGCGCCAGCAGCCCACAGGGGGGGCTGAATTACGAGCAGTACTTC.

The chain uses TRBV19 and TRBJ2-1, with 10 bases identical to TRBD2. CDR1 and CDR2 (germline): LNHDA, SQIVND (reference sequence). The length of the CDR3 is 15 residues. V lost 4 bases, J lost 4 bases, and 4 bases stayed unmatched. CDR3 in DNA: TGTGCCAGTAGTAATCTAGCGGGAGAGTACAATGAGCAGTTCTTC. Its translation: CASSNLAGEYNEQFF.

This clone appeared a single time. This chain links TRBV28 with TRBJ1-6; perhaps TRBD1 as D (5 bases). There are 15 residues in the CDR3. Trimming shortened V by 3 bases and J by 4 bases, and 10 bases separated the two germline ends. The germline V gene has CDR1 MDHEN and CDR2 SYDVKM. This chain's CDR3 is CASSFGGEYNSPLHF. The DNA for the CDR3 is TGTGCCAGCAGTTTCGGGGGGGAATATAATTCACCCCTCCACTTT.

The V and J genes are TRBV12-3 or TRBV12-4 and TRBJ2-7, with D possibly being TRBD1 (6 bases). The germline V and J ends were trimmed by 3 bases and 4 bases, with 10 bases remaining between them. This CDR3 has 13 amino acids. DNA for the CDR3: TGTGCCAGCAGTTTGGGACATTTATACGAGCAGTACTTC. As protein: CASSLGHLYEQYF.

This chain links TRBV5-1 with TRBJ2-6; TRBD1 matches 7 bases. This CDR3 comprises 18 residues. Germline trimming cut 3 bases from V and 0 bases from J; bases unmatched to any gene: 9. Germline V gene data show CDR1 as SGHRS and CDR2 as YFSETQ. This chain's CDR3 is CASSSPGQPLSGANVLTF. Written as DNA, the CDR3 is TGCGCCAGCAGCTCCCCGGGACAGCCTCTCTCTGGGGCCAACGTCCTGACTTTC.

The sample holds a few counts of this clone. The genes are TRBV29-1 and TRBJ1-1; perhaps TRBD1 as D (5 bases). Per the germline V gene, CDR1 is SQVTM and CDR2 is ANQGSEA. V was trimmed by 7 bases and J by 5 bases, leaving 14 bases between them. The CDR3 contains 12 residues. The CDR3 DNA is TGCAGCGCAACCAGGGAGGGGACTGAAGCTTTCTTT. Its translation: CSATREGTEAFF.

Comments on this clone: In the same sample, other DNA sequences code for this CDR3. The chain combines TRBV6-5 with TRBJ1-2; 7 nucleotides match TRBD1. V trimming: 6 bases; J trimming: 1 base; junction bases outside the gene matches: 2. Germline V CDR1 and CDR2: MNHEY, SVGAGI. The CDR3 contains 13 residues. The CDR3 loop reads CASRRDSNYGYTF. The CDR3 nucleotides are TGTGCCAGCAGGAGGGACAGTAACTATGGCTACACCTTC.

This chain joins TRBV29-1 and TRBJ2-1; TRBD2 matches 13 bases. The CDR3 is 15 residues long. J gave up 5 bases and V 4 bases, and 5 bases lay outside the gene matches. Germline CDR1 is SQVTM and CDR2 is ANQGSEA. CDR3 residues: CSVGLAGGRDNEQFF. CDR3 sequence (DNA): TGCAGCGTTGGACTAGCGGGAGGAAGGGACAATGAGCAGTTCTTC.

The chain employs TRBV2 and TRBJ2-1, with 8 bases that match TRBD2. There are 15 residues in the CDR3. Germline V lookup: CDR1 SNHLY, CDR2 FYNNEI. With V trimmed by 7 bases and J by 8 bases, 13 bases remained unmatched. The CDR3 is CASIPSGGEKDEQFF. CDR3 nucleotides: TGTGCCAGCATTCCCTCGGGAGGGGAGAAAGATGAGCAGTTCTTC.

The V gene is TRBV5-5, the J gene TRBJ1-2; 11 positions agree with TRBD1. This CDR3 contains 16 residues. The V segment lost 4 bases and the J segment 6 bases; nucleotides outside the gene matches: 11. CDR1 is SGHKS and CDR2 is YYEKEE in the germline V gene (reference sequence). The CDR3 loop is CASSPARRTGGDGYTF. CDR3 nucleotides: TGTGCCAGCAGCCCAGCAAGGAGGACAGGGGGCGATGGCTACACCTTC.